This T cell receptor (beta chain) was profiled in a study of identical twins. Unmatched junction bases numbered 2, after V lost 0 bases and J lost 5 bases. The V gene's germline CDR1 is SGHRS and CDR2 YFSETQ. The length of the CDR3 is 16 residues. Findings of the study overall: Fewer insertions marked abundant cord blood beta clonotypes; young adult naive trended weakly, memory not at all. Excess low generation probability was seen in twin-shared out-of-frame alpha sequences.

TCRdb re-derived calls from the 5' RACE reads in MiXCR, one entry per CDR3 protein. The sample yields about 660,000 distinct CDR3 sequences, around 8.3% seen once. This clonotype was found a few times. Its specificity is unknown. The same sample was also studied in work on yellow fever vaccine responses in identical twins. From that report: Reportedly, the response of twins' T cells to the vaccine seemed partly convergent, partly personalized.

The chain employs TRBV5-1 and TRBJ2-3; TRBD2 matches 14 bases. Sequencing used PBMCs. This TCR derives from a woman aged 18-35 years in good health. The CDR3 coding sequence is TGCGCCAGCAGCTTGGAAGGGACTAGCGGGGGAGATACGCAGTATTTT. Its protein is CASSLEGTSGGDTQYF.